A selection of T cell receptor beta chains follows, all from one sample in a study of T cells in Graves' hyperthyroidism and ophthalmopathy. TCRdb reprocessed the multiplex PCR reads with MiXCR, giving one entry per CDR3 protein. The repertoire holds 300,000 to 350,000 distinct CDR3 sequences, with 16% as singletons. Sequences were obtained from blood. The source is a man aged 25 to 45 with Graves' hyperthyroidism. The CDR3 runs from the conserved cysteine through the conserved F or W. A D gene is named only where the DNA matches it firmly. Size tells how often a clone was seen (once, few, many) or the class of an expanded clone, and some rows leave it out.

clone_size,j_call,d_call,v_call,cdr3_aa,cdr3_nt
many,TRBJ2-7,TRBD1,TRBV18,CASSPFRDRRTYEQYF,TGTGCCAGCTCACCATTCCGGGACAGAAGAACCTACGAGCAGTACTTC
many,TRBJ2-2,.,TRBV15,CATSRDLTGSNTGELFF,TGTGCCACCAGCAGAGATCTGACAGGATCGAACACCGGGGAGCTGTTTTTT
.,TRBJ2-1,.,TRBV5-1,CASSWGGGDDSYEQFF,TGCGCCAGCAGCTGGGGAGGGGGGGACGACTCCTACGAGCAGTTCTTC
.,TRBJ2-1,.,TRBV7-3,CASSLGGNKQFF,TGTGCCAGCAGCTTAGGGGGGAATAAGCAGTTCTTC
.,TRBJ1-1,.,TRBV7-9,CASSLLDRRNTEAFF,TGTGCCAGCAGCTTGTTGGACAGACGGAACACTGAAGCTTTCTTT
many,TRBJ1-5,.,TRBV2,CASNGPGSNQPQHF,TGTGCCAGCAACGGACCAGGTAGCAATCAGCCCCAGCATTTT
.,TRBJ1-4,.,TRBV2,CASAEEMAVQKLFF,TGTGCCTCAGCGGAGGAAATGGCAGTCCAAAAACTGTTTTTT
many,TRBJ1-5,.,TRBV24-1,CATSARNSNQPQHF,TGTGCCACCAGTGCGCGGAATAGCAATCAGCCCCAGCATTTT
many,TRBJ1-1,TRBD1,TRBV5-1,CASSLAPTGTGTYTEAFF,TGCGCCAGCAGCTTGGCGCCCACCGGGACAGGCACATACACTGAAGCTTTCTTT
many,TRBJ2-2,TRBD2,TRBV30,CAWSWLAGAGELFF,TGTGCCTGGAGTTGGCTGGCGGGAGCCGGGGAGCTGTTTTTT
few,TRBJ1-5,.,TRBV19,CASSKGKYSNQPQHF,TGTGCCAGTAGTAAAGGGAAATATAGCAATCAGCCCCAGCATTTT